The present entry profiles one TCR beta chain with its context. Its target is not known. The CDR3 loop spans 16 amino acids. Germline V gives CDR1 MDHEN, CDR2 SYDVKM. V gave up 2 bases and J gave up 6 bases; unmatched junction bases: 11. Single viable CD3+CD4+CD8-CD45RO+ cells were sorted as the memory CD4+ T cells. CMV serostatus came from serum IgG against pp150, pp28, p38, p52. Libraries were prepared by immunoSEQ multiplex PCR; TCRdb keeps only in-frame clonotypes and omits some of them. The sample contains 85,000 to 100,000 clones, about four fifths of which appear only once. These data originate in a study of memory CD4+ T cells and cytomegalovirus serostatus. Study-level information: Of the healthy Belgian adults, several were CMV seropositive and 20 to 30 seronegative.

Study observations and caveats: Of around 160 reported CMV TCRbeta sequences, 65 to 85 were found in memory CD4+ repertoires.

The sample was memory CD4+ T cells from blood. The rearrangement joins TRBV28 to TRBJ2-7; 9 nucleotides line up with TRBD1. The sequence was obtained from an adult in good health and CMV-seropositive. CDR3 protein: CASSLLTGGGVSEQYF. In DNA form, the CDR3 reads TGTGCCAGCAGTTTACTGACAGGGGGTGGGGTCAGCGAGCAGTACTTC.